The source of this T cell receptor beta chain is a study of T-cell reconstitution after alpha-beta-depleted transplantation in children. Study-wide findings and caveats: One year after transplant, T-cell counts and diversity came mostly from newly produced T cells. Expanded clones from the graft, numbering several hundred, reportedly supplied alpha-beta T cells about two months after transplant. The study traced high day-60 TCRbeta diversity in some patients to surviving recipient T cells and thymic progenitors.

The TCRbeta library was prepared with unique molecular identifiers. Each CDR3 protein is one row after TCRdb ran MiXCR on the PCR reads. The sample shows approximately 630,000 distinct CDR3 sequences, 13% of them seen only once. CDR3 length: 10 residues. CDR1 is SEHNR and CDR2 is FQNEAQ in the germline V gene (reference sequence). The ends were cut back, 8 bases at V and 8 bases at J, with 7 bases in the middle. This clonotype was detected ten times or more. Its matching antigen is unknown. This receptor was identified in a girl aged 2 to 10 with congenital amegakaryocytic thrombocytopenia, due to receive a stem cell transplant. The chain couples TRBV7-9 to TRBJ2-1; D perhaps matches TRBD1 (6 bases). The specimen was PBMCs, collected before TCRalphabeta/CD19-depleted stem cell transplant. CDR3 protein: CASSGDEQFF. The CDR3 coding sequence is TGTGCCAGCTCAGGGGATGAGCAGTTCTTC.